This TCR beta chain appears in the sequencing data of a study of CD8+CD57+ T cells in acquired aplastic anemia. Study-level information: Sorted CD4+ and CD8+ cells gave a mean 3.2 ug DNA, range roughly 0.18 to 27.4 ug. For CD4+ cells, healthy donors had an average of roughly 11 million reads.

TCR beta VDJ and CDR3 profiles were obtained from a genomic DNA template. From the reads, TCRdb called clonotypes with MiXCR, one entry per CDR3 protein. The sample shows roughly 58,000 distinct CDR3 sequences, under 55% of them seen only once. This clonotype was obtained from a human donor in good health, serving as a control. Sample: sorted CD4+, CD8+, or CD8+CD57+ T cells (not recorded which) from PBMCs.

The chain's CDR3 is CAIRDMSLSEAFF. In DNA form, the CDR3 reads TGTGCCATAAGGGACATGAGTCTTAGTGAAGCTTTCTTT. The chain recombines TRBV10-3 with TRBJ1-1, with a possible D match to TRBD1 (6 bases). Germline V gene sequence: CDR1 ENHRY, CDR2 SYGVKD. The CDR3 runs 13 residues. V dropped 9 bases and J dropped 7 bases, with 18 bases sitting between them.